A single sample is the source of the 11 T cell receptor beta chains below, sequenced in a study of blood T cell repertoires in COVID-19. Some clones are missing from TCRdb's copy, which holds only in-frame ones; the method was immunoSEQ multiplex PCR. The sample holds about 120,000 clones; roughly four fifths are singletons and the top ten take about 12%. Sequencing was done on a sample of peripheral blood. The receptors originated from a human donor in a cohort sampled during active COVID-19.

The chain has TRBV4-2 and TRBJ2-3; 7 bases align to TRBD2. The V segment lost 0 bases and the J segment 6 bases; nucleotides outside the gene matches: 12. The CDR3 covers 17 residues. CDR1 LGHNA and CDR2 YNFKEQ come from the germline V gene. CDR3 sequence: CASSQEAPPSGVDTQYF. The CDR3 region has the DNA TGTGCCAGCAGCCAAGAAGCGCCCCCCAGCGGGGTTGATACGCAGTATTTT.

This chain joins TRBV9 and TRBJ2-2; 9 bases are a match to TRBD1. Germline assignment: CDR1 SGDLS and CDR2 YYNGEE. The CDR3 is 15 residues long. The junction had 6 bases not matched to a gene; V was cut back by 3 bases and J by 6 bases. The chain's CDR3 is CASSARDRAPGELFF. As DNA, the CDR3 is TGTGCCAGCAGCGCCCGGGACAGGGCACCCGGGGAGCTGTTTTTT.

This sequence joins TRBV23-1 and TRBJ2-5; 8 bases are shared with TRBD2. TRBV23-1 is labeled an ORF, and its function is uncertain. V was pared by 0 bases and J by 1 base, with 1 base of the junction left unmatched. This CDR3 has 15 amino acids. In nucleotides, the CDR3 is TGCGCCAGCAGTCAATCAGGGACTAGCCAAGAGACCCAGTACTTC. Amino acid sequence: CASSQSGTSQETQYF.

V usage is TRBV10-3 and J usage is TRBJ1-6; D possibly corresponds to TRBD1 (5 bases). Deletions cut 7 bases from V and 9 bases from J, with 13 bases between. The CDR3 extends over 13 amino acids. Germline values: CDR1 ENHRY, CDR2 SYGVKD. The CDR3 spells CAITGRVGSPLHF. CDR3 DNA: TGTGCCATCACCGGCAGGGTGGGTTCACCCCTCCACTTT.

The chain is built from TRBV2 and TRBJ2-3, with TRBD1 matching over 7 bases. V lost 7 bases to trimming and J lost 0 bases; unmatched junction nucleotides: 10. CDR3 size: 16 residues. CDR1 is SNHLY, CDR2 FYNNEI, per germline. The CDR3 DNA is TGTGCCAGCAATTATCCAGGGGGAGCTAGCACAGATACGCAGTATTTT. This encodes CASNYPGGASTDTQYF. The variable domain in full, with the rest retrieved from reference TRBV2 and TRBJ2-3, is EPEVTQTPSHQVTQMGQEVILRCVPISNHLYFYWYRQILGQKVEFLVSFYNNEISEKSEIFDDQFSVERPDGSNFTLKIRSTKLEDSAMYFCASNYPGGASTDTQYFGPGTRLTVL.

The CDR3 bases are TGTGCCAGCAGCTTGCGGGGGGGGAACACTGAAGCTTTCTTT. Translated: CASSLRGGNTEAFF. J is TRBJ1-1 and V is TRBV11-3, with D possibly being TRBD1 (5 bases). V lost 3 bases and J lost 1, with 9 bases in between. The CDR3 is 14 amino acids. CDR1 and CDR2 (germline): SGHNT, YENEEA.

CDR3 loop: CASSQALSQETQYF. The DNA for the CDR3 is TGTGCCAGCAGCCAGGCTCTCAGCCAAGAGACCCAGTACTTC. The chain couples TRBV3-1 (or the pseudogene TRBV3-2) to TRBJ2-5; no firm D call. The V and J ends lost 3 bases and 1 base respectively, with 9 bases between them. Germline assignment: CDR1 LGHDT and CDR2 YNNKEL (reference sequence). The CDR3 spans 14 residues.

The chain couples TRBV5-6 to TRBJ2-3, with 11 bases matching TRBD2. Germline assignment: CDR1 SGHDT and CDR2 YYEEEE. J was trimmed by 3 bases and V by 4 bases; bases with no gene match: 7. This CDR3 comprises 16 residues. CDR3 residues: CASSLLSGGATDTQYF. The CDR3 DNA reads as TGTGCCAGCAGCCTCCTTAGCGGGGGGGCGACAGATACGCAGTATTTT.

The chain links TRBV7-6 to TRBJ2-1; no clear D. V lost 6 bases, J lost 5 bases, and 20 bases lay in between. Germline V gives CDR1 SGHVS, CDR2 FNYEAQ. The CDR3 totals 16 residues. The CDR3 loop is CASSSPGYQTNNEQFF. As DNA, the CDR3 is TGTGCCAGCAGTTCCCCGGGTTACCAAACTAACAATGAGCAGTTCTTC.

This clone was picked up a small number of times. The V gene is TRBV27, the J gene TRBJ2-7; maybe TRBD1 (6 bases). Germline CDR1 reads MNHEY; CDR2 reads SMNVEV (reference sequence). This CDR3 is built from 14 residues. Trimming shortened V by 5 bases and J by 2 bases, and 13 bases separated the two germline ends. This chain's CDR3 is CASSPLTGTYEQYF. CDR3 sequence (DNA): TGTGCCAGCAGTCCCCTTACAGGGACCTACGAGCAGTACTTC.

This chain uses TRBV11-2 with TRBJ2-5, with TRBD1 as a possible D gene (6 bases). The V gene lost 5 bases and the J gene lost 7 bases, with 14 bases spanning the gap. Germline values: CDR1 SGHAT, CDR2 FQNNGV. The CDR3 is 13 residues long. As DNA, the CDR3 is TGTGCCAGCAGCCCTCAGGGGTTCCGGACCCAGTACTTC. This translates into CASSPQGFRTQYF.